The rows below give T cell receptor beta chains drawn from one sample of a study of T cell changes during pregnancy in multiple sclerosis. Produced via immunoSEQ multiplex PCR; TCRdb's table is partial and in-frame only. The sample records about 86,000 clones, 75% to 95% being singletons. Sequenced material: peripheral blood, taken in the first trimester of pregnancy. The receptor source for this set is a female donor in good health, enrolled as a control in a pregnancy study. CDR3s include the opening cysteine and the closing phenylalanine or tryptophan. A D gene is named only where the DNA matches it firmly. Size tells how often a clone was seen (once, few, many) or the class of an expanded clone, and some rows leave it out.

v_gene	abundance	j_gene	d_gene	CDR3aa	CDR3nt
TRBV7-9	-	TRBJ1-1	TRBD1	CASSPRGGTAKWDTEAFF	TGTGCCAGCAGCCCAAGAGGCGGGACAGCAAAGTGGGACACTGAAGCTTTCTTT
TRBV6-5	few	TRBJ1-2	TRBD1	CASSPYGQDVYGYTF	TGTGCCAGCAGTCCCTACGGACAGGACGTCTATGGCTACACCTTC
TRBV11-2	-	TRBJ1-2	TRBD1	CASSLPRTPGQGSLRGYTF	TGTGCCAGCAGCCTACCCCGGACCCCGGGACAGGGATCTCTCCGGGGCTACACCTTC
TRBV29-1	-	TRBJ1-4	TRBD1	CSVGDRANEKLFF	TGCAGCGTCGGGGACAGGGCTAATGAAAAACTGTTTTTT
TRBV30	once	TRBJ2-7	TRBD2	CAWSQGTSGLREQYF	TGTGCCTGGAGTCAGGGGACTAGCGGACTCCGGGAGCAGTACTTC
TRBV28	-	TRBJ1-2	TRBD1	CASSLGTGVPYTDPPYGYTF	TGTGCCAGCAGCCTAGGGACAGGGGTCCCCTACACGGACCCACCTTATGGCTACACCTTC
TRBV7-8	-	TRBJ1-2	TRBD1	CASSLETGYPYGYTF	TGTGCCAGCAGCTTAGAGACAGGGTACCCCTATGGCTACACCTTC
TRBV19	few	TRBJ1-3	TRBD1	CASSQQGAVGNTIYF	TGTGCCAGTAGCCAACAGGGGGCAGTTGGAAACACCATATATTTT
TRBV30	-	TRBJ2-5	-	CAWTGAGETQYF	TGTGCCTGGACAGGGGCGGGAGAGACCCAGTACTTC
TRBV4-3	-	TRBJ2-1	-	CASSHRVDRELHNEQFF	TGCGCCAGCAGCCACCGCGTCGACAGAGAGCTACACAATGAGCAGTTCTTC
TRBV4-2	-	TRBJ1-2	TRBD1	CASSQGDSYGYTF	TGTGCCAGCAGCCAAGGGGACAGCTATGGCTACACCTTC
TRBV19	-	TRBJ1-5	-	CASSPRGQASNQPQHF	TGTGCCAGTAGCCCTCGCGGACAAGCTAGCAATCAGCCCCAGCATTTT
TRBV27	-	TRBJ2-3	TRBD2	CASSSLALDTQYF	TGTGCCAGCAGTTCACTAGCGTTAGATACGCAGTATTTT
TRBV9	-	TRBJ2-2	TRBD2	CASSVSGGAFGELFF	TGTGCCAGCAGCGTTAGCGGGGGGGCTTTCGGGGAGCTGTTTTTT
TRBV5-1	-	TRBJ1-1	-	CASSEPGREAFF	TGCGCCAGCAGCGAACCGGGTCGCGAAGCTTTCTTT
TRBV7-2	once	TRBJ1-4	TRBD1	CASSLRTGVWEKLFF	TGTGCCAGCAGCTTACGTACAGGGGTTTGGGAAAAACTGTTTTTT
TRBV7-2	-	TRBJ2-5	TRBD2	CASSLERTSVETQYF	TGTGCCAGCAGCTTAGAACGGACTAGTGTGGAGACCCAGTACTTC
TRBV6-5	-	TRBJ1-2	-	CASRSDIANGYTF	TGTGCCAGCAGAAGCGACATAGCGAATGGCTACACCTTC
TRBV7-6	-	TRBJ2-3	TRBD2	CASSLGASGGSDTQYF	TGTGCCAGCAGCCTGGGCGCTAGCGGGGGGTCAGATACGCAGTATTTT
TRBV4-1	few	TRBJ1-6	-	CASSQLYRKNSPLHF	TGCGCCAGCAGCCAACTCTACAGGAAGAATTCACCCCTCCACTTT
TRBV5-1	-	TRBJ1-6	-	CASSPGDYSPLHF	TGCGCCAGCAGCCCAGGGGATTATTCACCCCTCCACTTT
TRBV30	-	TRBJ1-2	-	CAWTFTRVGGYTF	TGTGCCTGGACTTTTACGAGGGTTGGTGGCTACACCTTC
TRBV7-2	-	TRBJ2-7	-	CASSLDRDAYEQYF	TGTGCCAGCAGCTTAGACAGAGATGCCTACGAGCAGTACTTC
TRBV9	-	TRBJ1-2	TRBD1	CASSVGRTGPYGYTF	TGTGCCAGCAGCGTAGGTCGGACAGGGCCCTATGGCTACACCTTC
TRBV7-3	-	TRBJ2-2	-	CASSYGPARLTGELFF	TGTGCCAGCAGCTACGGACCCGCTCGACTAACCGGGGAGCTGTTTTTT
TRBV7-9	few	TRBJ1-5	-	CASSLGQENQPQHF	TGTGCCAGCAGCTTAGGACAGGAGAATCAGCCCCAGCATTTT
TRBV6-6	-	TRBJ2-7	TRBD1	CASSYRGLGHEQYF	TGTGCCAGCAGCTACAGGGGTTTGGGGCACGAGCAGTACTTC
TRBV27	-	TRBJ1-4	TRBD1	CASRMVQGNEKLFF	TGTGCCAGCCGTATGGTACAGGGGAATGAAAAACTGTTTTTT
TRBV11-3	-	TRBJ2-3	TRBD2	CASSPTSGGARDTQYF	TGTGCCAGCAGCCCCACTAGCGGGGGGGCGAGAGATACGCAGTATTTT
TRBV10-2	-	TRBJ2-2	TRBD1	CASSGQGANPGELFF	TGCGCCAGCAGCGGACAGGGGGCGAACCCCGGGGAGCTGTTTTTT
TRBV6-5	-	TRBJ2-7	TRBD1	CASSRWTGLPYEQYF	TGTGCCAGCAGCCGATGGACAGGTCTACCCTACGAGCAGTACTTC
TRBV6-5	-	TRBJ2-5	TRBD2	CASSQLAGAPETQYF	TGTGCCAGCAGCCAACTAGCGGGGGCTCCAGAGACCCAGTACTTC
TRBV7-2	-	TRBJ1-2	-	CASSPVRDGYTF	TGTGCCAGCAGCCCCGTGCGGGATGGCTACACCTTC
TRBV6-5	-	TRBJ1-4	TRBD1	CASRTGQGGEKLFF	TGTGCCAGCAGGACCGGACAGGGCGGTGAAAAACTGTTTTTT
TRBV4-2	once	TRBJ2-2	TRBD2	CASSLAGGRDTGELFF	TGTGCCAGCAGCTTGGCGGGGGGGAGGGACACCGGGGAGCTGTTTTTT
TRBV5-1	-	TRBJ1-3	-	CASSLALSSGNTIYF	TGCGCCAGCAGCTTGGCCCTTAGCTCTGGAAACACCATATATTTT
TRBV6-5	-	TRBJ2-7	TRBD2	CASSARPGGAYEQYF	TGTGCCAGCAGTGCCCGGCCGGGGGGTGCCTACGAGCAGTACTTC
TRBV5-6	-	TRBJ1-2	TRBD1	CASSLWDRLNYGYTF	TGTGCCAGCAGCTTGTGGGACAGATTGAACTATGGCTACACCTTC